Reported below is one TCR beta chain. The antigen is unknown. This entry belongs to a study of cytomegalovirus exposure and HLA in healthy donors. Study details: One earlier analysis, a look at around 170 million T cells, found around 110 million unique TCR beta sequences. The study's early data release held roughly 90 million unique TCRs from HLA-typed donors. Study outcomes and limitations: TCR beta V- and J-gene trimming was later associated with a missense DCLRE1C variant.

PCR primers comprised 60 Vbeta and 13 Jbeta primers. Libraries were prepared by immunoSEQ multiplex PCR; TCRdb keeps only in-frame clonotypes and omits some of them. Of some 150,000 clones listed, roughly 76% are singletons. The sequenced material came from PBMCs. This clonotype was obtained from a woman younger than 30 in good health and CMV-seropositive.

The CDR3 sequence is CASQRRGGRDTQYF. CDR3 in DNA: TGTGCCTCCCAAAGGCGGGGGGGCCGAGATACGCAGTATTTT. The V gene is TRBV30, the J gene TRBJ2-3, with 9 bases lining up with TRBD2. Germline V gives CDR1 GTSNPN, CDR2 SVGIG (reference sequence). The CDR3 loop spans 14 amino acids. With V trimmed by 7 bases and J by 5 bases, 10 bases remained unmatched.